These 14 T cell receptor beta chains share one sample of origin, sequenced in a study of identical twins. TCRdb called the 5' RACE reads again in MiXCR, with one record for every CDR3 protein. This table has about 1.7 million distinct CDR3 sequences, around a third appearing once. Sequencing was performed on cord blood. Receptor source: a newborn girl in good health.

Comment on this clonotype: One end of the junction is discordant with germline, which a read error may explain. CDR3 sequence: CAGSFTDRGNEQFF. DNA for the CDR3: TGTGCCGGCAGCTTCACCGACAGGGGCAATGAGCAGTTCTTC. V gene TRBV5-5 combines with J gene TRBJ2-1, with 8 bases that match TRBD1. Per germline, CDR1 SGHKS and CDR2 YYEKEE (reference sequence). The CDR3 has 14 amino acids. Together with reference TRBV5-5 and TRBJ2-1, the CDR3 gives the full variable domain: DAGVTQSPTHLIKTRGQQVTLRCSPISGHKSVSWYQQVLGQGPQFIFQYYEKEERGRGNFPDRFSARQFPNYSSELNVNALLLGDSALYLCAGSFTDRGNEQFFGPGTRLTVL.

J is TRBJ2-7 and V is TRBV21-1; TRBD2 is the table's D call and was not checked against the DNA. TRBV21-1 is termed a pseudogene. This CDR3 spans 15 amino acids. The CDR3 sequence: CASSCTSGSPNEQYF. DNA of the CDR3: TGTGCCAGCAGCTGTACTAGCGGGAGTCCCAATGAGCAGTACTTC.

A few counts support this clonotype. This rearrangement joins TRBV6-4 to TRBJ1-2; D unresolved. Germline CDR1 MRHNA, CDR2 SNTAGT. V lost 3 bases to trimming and J lost 4 bases, with 15 bases between them. The CDR3 is made up of 15 amino acids. This CDR3 is CASSELPGGLYGYTF. CDR3 coding DNA: TGTGCCAGCAGTGAGCTGCCGGGAGGACTCTATGGCTACACCTTC.

This clonotype appeared a few times. CDR3 loop: CASSFRDCSYEQYF. The CDR3 DNA is TGTGCCAGCAGCTTCCGGGACTGCTCCTACGAGCAGTACTTC. The gene calls are TRBV3-1 and TRBJ2-7; a weak D match, TRBD2 (6 bases). The CDR3 extends over 14 amino acids. CDR1 and CDR2 from the germline V gene are LGHDT and YNNKEL (reference sequence). The V end lost 5 bases, the J end lost 0 bases, and 11 bases lay between the germline ends.

The chain employs TRBV28 and TRBJ1-2, with 9 bases that match TRBD1. The CDR3 contains 13 residues. The germline V gene has CDR1 MDHEN and CDR2 SYDVKM. With 5 bases clipped from V and 8 bases from J, the junction kept 6 bases outside the gene matches. CDR3 in DNA: TGTGCCAGCAGTGGGCGGACAGGGGAGGGCTACACCTTC. This gives the protein CASSGRTGEGYTF.

This clonotype showed up many times. The chain uses TRBV9 and TRBJ2-7, with TRBD1 matching over 7 bases. J gave up 3 bases and V 4 bases, and 7 bases lay outside the gene matches. The CDR3 totals 14 residues. The germline V gene has CDR1 SGDLS and CDR2 YYNGEE. This chain's CDR3 is CASSRTGGLYEQYF. In DNA form, the CDR3 reads TGTGCCAGCAGCAGGACAGGAGGTCTCTACGAGCAGTACTTC.

This clonotype has more than one count but fewer than ten. The chain couples TRBV20-1 to TRBJ2-7; tentatively, D is TRBD1 (6 bases). Germline V gives CDR1 DFQATT, CDR2 SNEGSKA (reference sequence). Deletions cut 6 bases from V and 2 bases from J, with 20 bases between. This CDR3 has 15 amino acids. The CDR3 sequence: CSAPDGTSVPYEQYF. The CDR3 DNA is TGCAGTGCCCCGGATGGGACATCCGTGCCCTACGAGCAGTACTTC.

The genes are TRBV19 and TRBJ2-3; TRBD2 matches at 16 bases. CDR1 and CDR2 from the germline V gene are LNHDA and SQIVND (reference sequence). This CDR3 has 19 amino acids. V dropped 7 bases and J dropped 3; count of bases not matched to a gene: 13. This chain's CDR3 is CASNQQLGLAGGPTDTQYF. The CDR3 DNA sequence: TGTGCCAGTAACCAACAGCTGGGACTAGCGGGAGGGCCGACAGATACGCAGTATTTT.

This clonotype was counted between two and nine times. CDR3 amino acids: CASSPVRGSNQPQHF. CDR3 in DNA: TGTGCCAGCAGTCCAGTCCGGGGTAGCAATCAGCCCCAGCATTTT. J is TRBJ1-5 and V is TRBV27, with no clear D. Germline V gene lookup returns CDR1 MNHEY and CDR2 SMNVEV (reference sequence). Trimming left V 5 bases short and J 0 bases short, with 11 bases between. This CDR3 spans 15 amino acids.

This chain links TRBV3-1 with TRBJ1-5; D gene ambiguous. There are 13 residues in the CDR3. Germline-derived CDR1 and CDR2 are LGHDT and YNNKEL (reference sequence). The V and J ends lost 1 base and 4 bases respectively, with 5 bases between them. CDR3: CASSQGQNQPQHF. The CDR3 bases are TGTGCCAGCAGCCAAGGGCAGAATCAGCCCCAGCATTTT.

Comments on this clonotype: A junction boundary mismatches the germline segment, possibly from a read error. The rearrangement links TRBV20-1 to TRBJ2-7; 7 bases line up with TRBD1. Germline CDR1 is DFQATT and CDR2 is SNEGSKA (reference sequence). The CDR3 extends over 14 amino acids. CDR3 bases: TGCAGTGCTGTTAGGACAGGACCCACCTACGAGCGGTACTTC. This translates into CSAVRTGPTYERYF.

The chain links TRBV27 to TRBJ2-2; TRBD1 might be the D (6 bases). The CDR3 length is 13 residues. The germline V gene has CDR1 MNHEY and CDR2 SMNVEV (reference sequence). Trimming cost V 3 bases and J 9 bases, with 11 bases left between them. The CDR3 sequence: CASSLLQGRELFF. For the CDR3, the DNA is TGTGCCAGCAGTTTGCTACAGGGTAGGGAGCTGTTTTTT.

The CDR3 bases are TGTGCCAGCAGCCAAGAGAGGACAGGGACAACTGAAGCTTTCTTT. Encoded protein: CASSQERTGTTEAFF. This sequence joins TRBV4-2 and TRBJ1-1; TRBD1 matches 8 bases. Germline-derived CDR1 and CDR2 are LGHNA and YNFKEQ. The ends lost 0 bases at V and 5 bases at J; junction bases unmatched: 5. CDR3 length: 15 residues.

This clonotype was seen a handful of times. This chain connects TRBV10-1 to TRBJ2-5; unclear D gene. The CDR3 consists of 14 residues. The V end lost 2 bases, the J end lost 2 bases, and 9 bases lay between the germline ends. The germline gives CDR1 WNHNN, CDR2 SYGVQD (reference sequence). The DNA of the CDR3 is TGCGCCAGCAGTGAGGCGGTTGGGCAAGAGACCCAGTACTTC. It is translated as CASSEAVGQETQYF.